These 32 T cell receptor beta chains share one sample of origin, sequenced in a study of T cells in Graves' hyperthyroidism and ophthalmopathy. TCR beta CDR3 region amplification was performed from RNA transcripts. HTBI primers were used for first-round RT-PCR of the TCR CDR3. Each CDR3 protein gets one entry after TCRdb re-called the multiplex PCR reads with MiXCR. The repertoire has 450,000 to 700,000 distinct CDR3 sequences, around 46% of them found once; the top ten carry 15% to 20%. The sample was peripheral blood or thyroid tissue (not recorded which). These receptors all come from an adult woman with Graves' disease, either hyperthyroidism or ophthalmopathy (not recorded which).

In its sample, this clonotype was seen many times. The DNA for the CDR3 is TGTGCCAGCAGCTTGGACGCCGGGGACACTGAAGCTTTCTTT. It translates to CASSLDAGDTEAFF. The chain has TRBV13 and TRBJ1-1; D uncertain. Germline V gives CDR1 PRHDT, CDR2 FYEKMQ (reference sequence). CDR3 length: 14 amino acids. V dropped 3 bases and J dropped 3 bases, with 11 bases sitting between them.

V is TRBV19 and J is TRBJ2-3, with 7 bases fitting TRBD1. The V gene's germline CDR1 is LNHDA and CDR2 SQIVND (reference sequence). The length of the CDR3 is 14 residues. V lost 3 bases and J lost 4; bases outside the gene matches: 4. The CDR3: CASSIGQGADTQYF. CDR3 bases: TGTGCCAGTAGTATCGGGCAGGGGGCAGATACGCAGTATTTT.

The chain is built from TRBV4-2 and TRBJ2-5; TRBD2 aligns across 11 bases. The V segment lost 0 bases and the J segment 5 bases; nucleotides outside the gene matches: 5. From germline, CDR1 is LGHNA and CDR2 YNFKEQ. The CDR3 covers 16 residues. CDR3 DNA sequence: TGTGCCAGCAGCCAAGAGGTAGCGGGAGGGCCGGAGACCCAGTACTTC. It specifies CASSQEVAGGPETQYF.

The V and J genes are TRBV6-5 and TRBJ1-2; 7 bases are a match to TRBD1. Germline V CDR1 and CDR2: MNHEY, SVGAGI. V dropped 5 bases and J dropped 6; count of bases not matched to a gene: 9. This CDR3 contains 14 residues. The CDR3 is CASSKREGADGYTF. The CDR3, as DNA: TGTGCCAGCAGTAAGCGGGAGGGGGCCGATGGCTACACCTTC.

This clonotype was seen just once. J is TRBJ2-5 and V is TRBV15; D gene uncertain. V was shortened by 0 bases and J by 9 bases, with 23 bases between the two germline ends. Germline V gene data show CDR1 as LNHNV and CDR2 as YYDKDF (reference sequence). The CDR3 consists of 17 residues. CDR3 in DNA: TGTGCCACCAGCAGAGATCAAGGAATCTATAGCAATCAGCCCCAGTACTTC. As protein: CATSRDQGIYSNQPQYF.

The chain employs TRBV27 and TRBJ2-7; 9 nucleotides agree with TRBD2. The CDR3 runs to 15 residues. V trimming: 2 bases; J trimming: 3 bases; junction bases outside the gene matches: 5. The germline V gene has CDR1 MNHEY and CDR2 SMNVEV (reference sequence). The DNA for the CDR3 is TGTGCCAGCAGTTTAACCAGCGGGGGGTTCTACGAGCAGTACTTC. Residues: CASSLTSGGFYEQYF.

This clonotype was counted many times. CDR3 DNA sequence: TGTGCCAGCAGCGGCAGGAACGGTAATCAGCCCCAGCATTTT. It encodes CASSGRNGNQPQHF. The chain carries TRBV7-9 and TRBJ1-5, with D unclear. The CDR3 is made up of 14 amino acids. The germline V gene encodes CDR1 SEHNR and CDR2 FQNEAQ (reference sequence). With 5 bases removed from V and 4 bases from J, the gap between germline ends came to 12 bases.

Ten or more counts support this clonotype. The V and J genes are TRBV5-5 and TRBJ1-1, with 7 bases identical to TRBD1. Germline CDR1 and CDR2: SGHKS and YYEKEE (reference sequence). J was trimmed by 7 bases and V by 3 bases; bases with no gene match: 15. The CDR3 covers 16 residues. The CDR3 region has the DNA TGTGCCAGCAGCTCCATTACAGGGGCGGGGCGGAATGAAGCTTTCTTT. Protein product: CASSSITGAGRNEAFF.

The chain employs TRBV10-3 and TRBJ2-2; 9 bases agree with TRBD1. The CDR3 contains 15 residues. V gave up 3 bases and J gave up 3 bases; unmatched junction bases: 2. CDR1 is ENHRY and CDR2 is SYGVKD in the germline V gene. The CDR3 reads CAISEQGAYTGELFF. As DNA, the CDR3 is TGTGCCATCAGTGAACAGGGGGCCTACACCGGGGAGCTGTTTTTT.

The J gene is TRBJ1-1, the V gene TRBV20-1; D might be TRBD1 (6 bases). Looked up from germline, CDR1 is DFQATT and CDR2 is SNEGSKA (reference sequence). V shed 6 bases and J shed 4 bases, with 15 bases lying between them. The CDR3 has 13 residues. The CDR3 here is CSATGGGGTEAFF. CDR3 DNA: TGCAGTGCAACCGGAGGAGGGGGCACTGAAGCTTTCTTT.

Points on this clonotype: A much larger clone lies a single base off, so this may be a read error. The chain combines TRBV6-5 with TRBJ2-6; D may be TRBD1 (7 bases). The germline CDR1 and CDR2 sequences are MNHEY and SVGAGI. The CDR3 covers 19 residues. With 4 bases removed from V and 1 base from J, the gap between germline ends came to 20 bases. The CDR3 loop is CASSWLMPGGPSGANVLTF. The CDR3 DNA reads as TGTGCCAGCAGTTGGTTGATGCCAGGGGGGCCTTCTGGGGCCAACGTCCTGACTTTC.

The genes are TRBV6-1 and TRBJ2-7; D remains unclear. Germline lookup yields CDR1 MNHNS and CDR2 SASEGT. Between the trimmed V and J ends, which lost 6 bases and 0 bases, there was a span of 15 bases. The CDR3 is 15 amino acids. The CDR3 sequence is CASSARHGRSYEQYF. Written as DNA, the CDR3 is TGTGCCAGCAGCGCCCGACACGGCCGCTCCTACGAGCAGTACTTC.

In regard to this clonotype: Possible read error: a much larger clone is one base away. The chain uses TRBV14 and TRBJ2-2; D gene unclear. The CDR3 spans 16 residues. The V gene lost 2 bases and the J gene lost 0 bases, with 10 bases spanning the gap. Germline CDR1 SGHDN, CDR2 FVKESK. This CDR3 reads CASSQQRPANTGELFF. The DNA of the CDR3 is TGTGCCAGCAGCCAACAGCGCCCCGCGAACACCGGGGAGCTGTTTTTT.

V is TRBV10-3 and J is TRBJ2-7; TRBD1 matches at 9 bases. V gave up 0 bases and J gave up 6 bases; unmatched junction bases: 6. The length of the CDR3 is 15 residues. Germline CDR1 and CDR2: ENHRY and SYGVKD. The CDR3 DNA is TGTGCCATCAGTGAGTCTGGGACAGGGTCACGCGAGCAGTACTTC. Translation: CAISESGTGSREQYF.

Comments on this clonotype: One end of the junction is discordant with germline, which a read error may explain. The V call is TRBV15, the J call TRBJ1-3; D unclear. CDR3 size: 14 residues. Per the germline V gene, CDR1 is LNHNV and CDR2 is YYDKDF (reference sequence). The CDR3 region is CATSRDPIGNTIYF. CDR3 coding DNA: TGTGCCACCAGCAGAGACCCTATTGGAAACACTATATATTTT.

Turning to this clonotype: Compared with germline, one end of the junction differs, possibly owing to a read error. The genes are TRBV29-1 and TRBJ2-7, with no clear D. Germline CDR1 and CDR2: SQVTM and ANQGSEA. CDR3 length equals 15 residues. CDR3 region: CSVELGAWGGYERYF. Here the CDR3 DNA reads TGCAGCGTTGAACTTGGCGCATGGGGTGGGTACGAGCGGTACTTC.

J is TRBJ2-7 and V is TRBV24-1, with 10 bases identical to TRBD1. CDR3 length: 15 residues. Per the germline V gene, CDR1 is KGHDR and CDR2 is SFDVKD. V lost 3 bases to trimming and J lost 5 bases; unmatched junction nucleotides: 6. The CDR3 sequence is CATSDGGQGTDEQYF. DNA for the CDR3: TGTGCCACCAGTGATGGGGGACAGGGGACCGACGAGCAGTACTTC.

In the case of this clonotype: A read error may explain this, as a much larger clone is one base away. This chain connects TRBV7-9 to TRBJ2-7, with 7 nucleotides matching TRBD1. Germline CDR1 and CDR2: SEHNR and FQNEAQ (reference sequence). CDR3 length equals 17 residues. CDR3 region: CASSPPGRRQGSYGQYF. CDR3 DNA sequence: TGTGCCAGCAGCCCACCCGGTAGAAGACAGGGATCCTACGGGCAGTACTTC.

This clonotype was detected a few times. This may come from a read error, since a much larger clone is one base off. V and J are TRBV7-9 and TRBJ1-2; no reliable D call. The CDR3 is 14 residues long. CDR1 is SEHNR and CDR2 is FQNEAQ in the germline V gene (reference sequence). The CDR3 sequence is CARSLGYVNYGYTF. The CDR3 DNA sequence: TGTGCCCGCAGCTTGGGATATGTCAACTATGGCTACACCTTC. The full variable domain, completed using reference TRBV7-9 and TRBJ1-2, is DTGVSQNPRHKITKRGQNVTFRCDPISEHNRLYWYRQTLGQGPEFLTYFQNEAQLEKSRLLSDRFSAERPKGSFSTLEIQRTEQGDSAMYLCARSLGYVNYGYTFGSGTRLTVV.

This clonotype occurred many times. The gene calls are TRBV7-9 and TRBJ2-5, with D unresolved. The CDR3 runs to 12 residues. Looked up from germline, CDR1 is SEHNR and CDR2 is FQNEAQ (reference sequence). Trimming pared 3 bases from V and 1 base from J, leaving 3 bases between. The CDR3 region has the DNA TGTGCCAGCAGCTTCGGCCAAGAGACCCAGTACTTC. It translates to CASSFGQETQYF. Using reference TRBV7-9 and TRBJ2-5 for the parts outside the CDR3, the full variable domain is DTGVSQNPRHKITKRGQNVTFRCDPISEHNRLYWYRQTLGQGPEFLTYFQNEAQLEKSRLLSDRFSAERPKGSFSTLEIQRTEQGDSAMYLCASSFGQETQYFGPGTRLLVL.

This clonotype was detected ten times or more. V gene TRBV5-1 combines with J gene TRBJ2-7; 8 bases line up with TRBD2. The CDR3 is 15 residues long. Germline trimming cut 0 bases from V and 2 bases from J; bases unmatched to any gene: 4. Looked up from germline, CDR1 is SGHRS and CDR2 is YFSETQ. CDR3 bases: TGCGCCAGCAGCTTGGAGGGACTAGAAGCCTACGAGCAGTACTTC. Its translation: CASSLEGLEAYEQYF.

The sample holds a few counts of this clonotype. The V gene is TRBV10-3, the J gene TRBJ2-1, with 11 positions matching TRBD1. The germline gives CDR1 ENHRY, CDR2 SYGVKD. This CDR3 has 13 amino acids. After removal of 10 bases from V and 7 bases from J, the junction contained 6 bases not matched to a gene. CDR3 sequence (DNA): TGTGCCACGGGACAGGGGGTGGTAAATGAGCAGTTCTTC. It encodes CATGQGVVNEQFF.

The chain is built from TRBV29-1 and TRBJ2-5; 10 nucleotides match TRBD2. The V gene end was trimmed by 4 bases and the J gene end by 5 bases; junction bases not matched to a gene: 4. Germline V gene data show CDR1 as SQVTM and CDR2 as ANQGSEA. The CDR3 totals 13 residues. CDR3 amino acids: CSVASGRGETQYF. Written as DNA, the CDR3 is TGCAGCGTTGCCAGCGGGAGGGGTGAGACCCAGTACTTC.

This clonotype occurred many times. This chain uses TRBV20-1 with TRBJ1-1, with a possible D match to TRBD1 (5 bases). Trimming left V 3 bases short and J 4 bases short, with 15 bases between. The germline gives CDR1 DFQATT, CDR2 SNEGSKA (reference sequence). The length of the CDR3 is 14 residues. DNA of the CDR3: TGCAGTGCTAGTGCACCCTTCGGGGGCACTGAAGCTTTCTTT. It is translated as CSASAPFGGTEAFF.

This clonotype was found many times. V usage is TRBV12-5 and J usage is TRBJ2-2; 7 nucleotides align to TRBD1. V shed 6 bases, J shed 0 bases, and the junction held 1 base outside the gene matches. This CDR3 has 14 amino acids. Germline V lookup: CDR1 LGHNT, CDR2 FRNRAP. CDR3: CASGGTANTGELFF. CDR3 sequence (DNA): TGTGCTAGTGGAGGGACAGCGAACACCGGGGAGCTGTTTTTT. Variable domain in full (rest from reference TRBV12-5 and TRBJ2-2): DARVTQTPRHKVTEMGQEVTMRCQPILGHNTVFWYRQTMMQGLELLAYFRNRAPLDDSGMPKDRFSAEMPDATLATLKIQPSEPRDSAVYFCASGGTANTGELFFGEGSRLTVL.

The chain recombines TRBV24-1 with TRBJ2-1, with a tentative D call TRBD2 (6 bases). CDR3 size: 15 residues. Trimming removed 1 base from V and 9 bases from J, with 15 bases in between. Looked up from germline, CDR1 is KGHDR and CDR2 is SFDVKD. This CDR3 is CATSDFRERLGEQFF. The CDR3 DNA sequence: TGTGCCACCAGTGATTTCCGGGAGAGGTTGGGTGAGCAGTTCTTC.

This clonotype was recorded many times. The CDR3 DNA reads TGTGCCAGTAGTATGGCGGATACTATGAACACTGAAGCTTTCTTT. It codes for CASSMADTMNTEAFF. V usage is TRBV19 and J usage is TRBJ1-1; D unclear. Between the trimmed V and J ends, which lost 3 bases and 0 bases, there was a span of 11 bases. The CDR3 is 15 residues long. Germline V lookup: CDR1 LNHDA, CDR2 SQIVND (reference sequence).

This clonotype was counted at least ten times. The chain uses TRBV2 and TRBJ2-7; D not resolved. The CDR3 runs to 14 residues. CDR1 and CDR2 from the germline V gene are SNHLY and FYNNEI. V was shortened by 8 bases and J by 6 bases, with 20 bases between the two germline ends. CDR3 sequence reads: CASGKGILKSEQYF. The CDR3 DNA reads as TGTGCCAGCGGGAAGGGCATTCTAAAGAGCGAGCAGTACTTC. Variable domain in full (rest from reference TRBV2 and TRBJ2-7): EPEVTQTPSHQVTQMGQEVILRCVPISNHLYFYWYRQILGQKVEFLVSFYNNEISEKSEIFDDQFSVERPDGSNFTLKIRSTKLEDSAMYFCASGKGILKSEQYFGPGTRLTVT.

This clonotype occurred a few times. The J gene is TRBJ2-7, the V gene TRBV10-3; 7 nucleotides agree with TRBD1. Germline V CDR1 and CDR2: ENHRY, SYGVKD. Trimming at V came to 3 bases and at J to 1 base, leaving 9 bases not matched to a gene. The CDR3 loop spans 16 amino acids. CDR3 sequence: CAISELRGGGSYEQYF. The CDR3 DNA sequence: TGTGCCATCAGTGAACTTCGAGGGGGCGGTTCCTACGAGCAGTACTTC.

The V gene is TRBV6-1, the J gene TRBJ1-2, with D perhaps matching TRBD1 (5 bases). V was trimmed by 9 bases and J by 6 bases, leaving 17 bases between them. Looked up from germline, CDR1 is MNHNS and CDR2 is SASEGT. This CDR3 has 13 amino acids. For the CDR3, the DNA is TGTGCCAGTTACTCCGGGACGGGGAATGGCTACACCTTC. This translates into CASYSGTGNGYTF.

V is TRBV2 and J is TRBJ2-1, with no clear D. The CDR3 has 13 amino acids. Germline CDR1 reads SNHLY; CDR2 reads FYNNEI. The V end was cut by 4 bases, the J end by 9 bases, with 13 bases between. As DNA, the CDR3 is TGTGCCAGCAGTGTTGATGGTTTGGGTGAGCAGTTCTTC. This gives the protein CASSVDGLGEQFF.

The rearrangement links TRBV7-3 to TRBJ1-2; D is unclear. The ends were cut back, 9 bases at V and 4 bases at J, with 15 bases in the middle. The CDR3 runs to 13 residues. CDR1 and CDR2 (germline): SGHTA, FQGTGA. CDR3 bases: TGTGCCAGTAGTATCGCCGGGCTCTATGGCTACACCTTC. Translated, it gives CASSIAGLYGYTF. The variable domain in full, with the rest retrieved from reference TRBV7-3 and TRBJ1-2, is GAGVSQTPSNKVTEKGKYVELRCDPISGHTALYWYRQSLGQGPEFLIYFQGTGAADDSGLPNDRFFAVRPEGSVSTLKIQRTERGDSAVYLCASSIAGLYGYTFGSGTRLTVV.